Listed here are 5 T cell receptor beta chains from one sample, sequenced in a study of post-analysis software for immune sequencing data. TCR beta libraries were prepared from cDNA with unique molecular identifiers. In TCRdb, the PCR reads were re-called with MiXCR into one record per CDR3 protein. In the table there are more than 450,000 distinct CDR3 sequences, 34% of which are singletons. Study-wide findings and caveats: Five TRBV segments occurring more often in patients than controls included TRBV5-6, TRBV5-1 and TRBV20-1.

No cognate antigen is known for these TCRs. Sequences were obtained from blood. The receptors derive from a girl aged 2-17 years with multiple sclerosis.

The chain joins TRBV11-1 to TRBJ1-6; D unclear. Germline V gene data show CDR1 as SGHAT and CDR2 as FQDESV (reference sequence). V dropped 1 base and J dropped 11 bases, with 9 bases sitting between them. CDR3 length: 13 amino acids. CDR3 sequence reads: CASSLGWNAPLHF. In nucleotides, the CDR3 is TGTGCCAGCAGCTTAGGATGGAATGCACCCCTCCACTTT.

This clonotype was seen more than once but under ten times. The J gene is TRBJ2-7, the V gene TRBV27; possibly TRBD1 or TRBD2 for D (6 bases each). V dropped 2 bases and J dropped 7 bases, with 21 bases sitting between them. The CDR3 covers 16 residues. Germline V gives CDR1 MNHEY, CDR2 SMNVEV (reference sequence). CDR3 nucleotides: TGTGCCAGCAGTTTAAGTGGGGGGCAGCCGGCTTGGGAGCAGTACTTC. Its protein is CASSLSGGQPAWEQYF.

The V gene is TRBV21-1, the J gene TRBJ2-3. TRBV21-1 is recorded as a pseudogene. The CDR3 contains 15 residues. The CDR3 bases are TGTGCCAGCAGCAAAGCAGGCGACCGCACAGATACGCAGTATTTT. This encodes CASSKAGDRTDTQYF.

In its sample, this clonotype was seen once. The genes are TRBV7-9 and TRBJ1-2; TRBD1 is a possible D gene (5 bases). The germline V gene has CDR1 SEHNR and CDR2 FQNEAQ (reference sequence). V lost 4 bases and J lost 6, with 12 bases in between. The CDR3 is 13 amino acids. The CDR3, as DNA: TGTGCCAGCAGCTCGGGACCGGAGCATGGCTACACCTTC. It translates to CASSSGPEHGYTF.

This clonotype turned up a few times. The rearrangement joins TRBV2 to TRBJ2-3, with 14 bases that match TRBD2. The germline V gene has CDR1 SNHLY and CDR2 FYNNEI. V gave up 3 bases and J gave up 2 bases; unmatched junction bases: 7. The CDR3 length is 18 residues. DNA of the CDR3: TGTGCCAGCAGTGATTCTGGGACTAGCGGGGGAAACACAGATACGCAGTATTTT. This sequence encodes CASSDSGTSGGNTDTQYF.